This passage covers 25 T cell receptor beta chains from one sample sequenced in a study of breast tumors, draining lymph nodes, adjacent tissues. Samples came from axillary lymph nodes draining the breast cancer. MiXCR was run by TCRdb on the multiplex PCR reads, yielding one entry per CDR3 protein. The table has about 270,000 distinct CDR3 sequences, 30% to 35% seen once. Sequencing input: axillary lymph node tissue. The receptors derive from a female donor with breast cancer. Some clones in this sample may be carry-over from other donors' samples.

This clonotype was seen at least ten times. V usage is TRBV12-3 or TRBV12-4 and J usage is TRBJ2-1; no definite D call. The CDR3 runs to 14 residues. V was cut by 7 bases and J by 0 bases, with 10 bases left in between. CDR3 DNA: TGTGCCAGCAACAAATACACCTCCTACAATGAGCAGTTCTTC. Protein: CASNKYTSYNEQFF.

This clonotype was seen only a few times. The chain is built from TRBV6-5 and TRBJ1-4; TRBD1 is a possible D gene (5 bases). This CDR3 region has 16 residues. The V and J ends lost 5 bases and 4 bases respectively, with 17 bases between them. The germline V gene has CDR1 MNHEY and CDR2 SVGAGI. The CDR3 nucleotides read TGTGCCAGCAGTCCCTCCCCTGACAGCCTTAATGAAAAACTGTTTTTT. Translation: CASSPSPDSLNEKLFF.

Regarding this clonotype: A read error may explain this, as a much larger clone is one base away. The chain has TRBV9 and TRBJ2-7; 8 bases match TRBD2. Losses at the gene ends were 4 bases for V and 9 bases for J; bases not matched to a gene: 18. CDR3 length: 16 residues. Germline lookup yields CDR1 SGDLS and CDR2 YYNGEE. The CDR3 DNA reads TGTGCCAGCAGCCTTTATGAACGGGAGGGCCCAGGCGCGCAGTACTTC. Encoded protein: CASSLYEREGPGAQYF.

This clonotype was picked up many times. The chain combines TRBV2 with TRBJ2-5, with a possible D match to TRBD1 (6 bases). CDR1 SNHLY and CDR2 FYNNEI come from the germline V gene. The CDR3 consists of 14 residues. Trimming took 6 bases from V and 5 from J, leaving 16 bases between them. CDR3 loop: CASSGQFSGETQYF. The CDR3 DNA is TGTGCCAGCAGCGGACAGTTCTCCGGGGAGACCCAGTACTTC. The whole variable domain, remainder taken from reference TRBV2 and TRBJ2-5, is EPEVTQTPSHQVTQMGQEVILRCVPISNHLYFYWYRQILGQKVEFLVSFYNNEISEKSEIFDDQFSVERPDGSNFTLKIRSTKLEDSAMYFCASSGQFSGETQYFGPGTRLLVL.

On this clonotype: A single base separates this from a much larger clone, so it may be a read error. This chain links TRBV19 with TRBJ2-7, with D unresolved. This CDR3 region has 14 residues. Germline V gene data show CDR1 as LNHDA and CDR2 as SQIVND (reference sequence). In DNA form, the CDR3 reads TGTGCCAGTAGTATTTTTGCATACTCCTACGAGCAGCACTTC. It encodes CASSIFAYSYEQHF.

The chain carries TRBV7-9 and TRBJ2-7; D gene ambiguous. The J call may be incorrect, as the DNA end agrees better with TRBJ2-1. The CDR3 consists of 14 residues. Germline-derived CDR1 and CDR2 are SEHNR and FQNEAQ (reference sequence). CDR3 in amino acids: CASSLALAYNEQFF. The CDR3 DNA follows: TGTGCCAGCAGCTTAGCCCTGGCCTACAATGAGCAGTTCTTC.

This clonotype is a singleton in its sample. A read error may produce the germline difference seen at one junction end. The genes are TRBV12-3 or TRBV12-4 and TRBJ2-4; D call uncertain. This CDR3 is built from 15 residues. CDR3 coding DNA: TGTGCCAGCAGTTTGTCTGGGTCTATCGGAAACACTCAGTACTTC. Translated: CASSLSGSIGNTQYF.

This chain connects TRBV4-2 to TRBJ2-1; 10 bases are a match to TRBD2. The CDR3 extends over 18 amino acids. After removal of 0 bases from V and 4 bases from J, the junction contained 9 bases not matched to a gene. Germline V gives CDR1 LGHNA, CDR2 YNFKEQ. The CDR3 nucleotides are TGTGCCAGCAGCCAAGATTTAAGGGGACTAGCGACATACAATGAGCAGTTCTTC. Protein product: CASSQDLRGLATYNEQFF.

This clonotype was seen at least ten times. This chain joins TRBV7-6 and TRBJ2-1; D ambiguous. Trimming cost V 0 bases and J 6 bases, with 6 bases left between them. This CDR3 has 13 amino acids. The germline V gene has CDR1 SGHVS and CDR2 FNYEAQ. The CDR3, as DNA: TGTGCCAGCAGCTTAGCTCCGATCAATGAGCAGTTCTTC. It yields the protein CASSLAPINEQFF.

As regards this clonotype: A single base separates this from a much larger clone, so it may be a read error. The V and J genes are TRBV12-3 or TRBV12-4 and TRBJ2-3, with TRBD1 identical over 7 bases. The CDR3 consists of 17 residues. J gave up 1 base and V 6 bases, and 13 bases lay outside the gene matches. The CDR3, as DNA: TGTGCCAGCAGACCTACCAGGGGGTTTGTGGGCACAGATACGCAGTATTTT. Protein sequence: CASRPTRGFVGTDTQYF.

This clonotype was seen ten or more times. The chain couples TRBV20-1 to TRBJ2-1, with D hard to call. V dropped 5 bases and J dropped 3 bases, with 17 bases sitting between them. The CDR3 length is 15 residues. CDR1 and CDR2 from the germline V gene are DFQATT and SNEGSKA (reference sequence). The CDR3 reads CSAPKGEWDYNEQFF. The DNA of the CDR3 is TGCAGTGCTCCAAAGGGTGAATGGGACTACAATGAGCAGTTCTTC.

This clonotype has a handful of counts. A much larger clone lies one base from this, so it may be a read error. This chain connects TRBV5-5 to TRBJ2-5; 7 bases match TRBD1. The CDR3 consists of 14 residues. Per germline, CDR1 SGHKS and CDR2 YYEKEE (reference sequence). J lost 4 bases, V lost 4 bases, and 7 bases had no gene match. DNA of the CDR3: TGTGCCAGCAGCGCTGGGACAGCTGGAGAGACCCAGTACTTC. Encoded protein: CASSAGTAGETQYF.

V is TRBV29-1 and J is TRBJ1-1; D is undetermined. The CDR3 contains 12 residues. In germline, CDR1 is SQVTM, CDR2 ANQGSEA. Trimming removed 3 bases from V and 0 bases from J, with 5 bases in between. The CDR3 is CSVDHLNTEAFF. The CDR3 nucleotides are TGCAGCGTTGATCACTTGAACACTGAAGCTTTCTTT.

On this clonotype itself: A much larger clone is a single base away; this may be a read error. The gene calls are TRBV20-1 and TRBJ2-7; D is ambiguous. V was pared by 5 bases and J by 5 bases, with 22 bases between. Germline CDR1 reads DFQATT; CDR2 reads SNEGSKA (reference sequence). The CDR3 contains 15 residues. CDR3 in amino acids: CSAQPLNLPTHEQYF. CDR3 in DNA: TGCAGTGCTCAACCCCTCAATCTCCCCACCCACGAGCAGTACTTC.

The CDR3 here is CAIGTGGYTEAFF. The CDR3 DNA follows: TGTGCCATCGGGACAGGGGGCTACACTGAAGCTTTCTTT. V and J are TRBV6-1 and TRBJ1-1; 12 bases fit TRBD1. Germline CDR1 reads MNHNS; CDR2 reads SASEGT. With 10 bases clipped from V and 3 bases from J, the junction kept 3 bases outside the gene matches. This CDR3 is built from 13 residues.

This clonotype was detected once. Being one base from a much bigger clone, this may be a read error. The chain links TRBV30 to TRBJ1-6; D is unresolved. This CDR3 has 15 amino acids. In germline, CDR1 is GTSNPN, CDR2 SVGIG (reference sequence). V dropped 1 base and J dropped 7 bases, with 14 bases sitting between them. The CDR3: CAWSGPGVVNSPLHF. The CDR3 nucleotides are TGTGCCTGGAGTGGTCCTGGCGTAGTAAATTCACCCCTCCACTTT.

Details on this clonotype: One end of the junction fails to match germline, which may point to a read error. The chain couples TRBV6-6 to TRBJ1-2; tentatively, D is TRBD1 (5 bases). Looked up from germline, CDR1 is MNHNY and CDR2 is SVGAGI (reference sequence). The CDR3 contains 15 residues. The DNA for the CDR3 is TGTGCCGGCAGTTACTCAGGACAAGGTGTCTATGGCTACACCTTC. Residues: CAGSYSGQGVYGYTF.

This clonotype was recorded at least ten times. V gene TRBV12-3 or TRBV12-4 combines with J gene TRBJ2-1, with D perhaps TRBD1 or TRBD2 (5 bases each). There are 15 residues in the CDR3. Deletions cut 7 bases from V and 3 bases from J, with 16 bases between. The CDR3 here is CASKAGTHNYNEQFF. In DNA form, the CDR3 reads TGTGCCAGCAAGGCCGGGACCCACAACTACAATGAGCAGTTCTTC.

This clonotype was recorded at least ten times. The chain employs TRBV7-9 and TRBJ2-1, with 10 bases lining up with TRBD2. Unmatched junction bases numbered 7, after V lost 5 bases and J lost 9 bases. Germline-derived CDR1 and CDR2 are SEHNR and FQNEAQ (reference sequence). The CDR3 is 14 residues long. Here the CDR3 reads CASSRNSGRSEQFF. CDR3 sequence (DNA): TGTGCCAGCAGCCGGAATAGCGGGAGGTCTGAGCAGTTCTTC.

This clonotype was detected ten times or more. The chain uses TRBV24-1 and TRBJ2-3; D remains ambiguous. V lost 4 bases and J lost 5, with 6 bases in between. This CDR3 has 12 residues. The germline V gene has CDR1 KGHDR and CDR2 SFDVKD. CDR3 sequence (DNA): TGTGCCACCAGTGAGGCCAAAGATACGCAGTATTTT. Translated, it gives CATSEAKDTQYF.

This chain joins TRBV28 and TRBJ2-7, with D perhaps TRBD1 (5 bases). V was cut by 7 bases and J by 2 bases, with 15 bases left in between. Looked up from germline, CDR1 is MDHEN and CDR2 is SYDVKM. The CDR3 totals 14 residues. The CDR3 nucleotides are TGTGCCAGCACCTTCGACAGACCTCCCTACGAGCAGTACTTC. Amino acid sequence: CASTFDRPPYEQYF.

The sample holds a few counts of this clonotype. This chain links TRBV18 with TRBJ2-3; D might be TRBD2 (5 bases). Deletions cut 3 bases from V and 2 bases from J, with 9 bases between. This CDR3 has 14 residues. CDR1 is KGHSH, CDR2 LQKENI, per germline. CDR3 region: CASSPDGDTDTQYF. The CDR3 region has the DNA TGTGCCAGCTCACCCGACGGGGACACAGATACGCAGTATTTT.

The J gene is TRBJ2-1, the V gene TRBV20-1, with 14 nucleotides matching TRBD2. CDR3 length: 18 amino acids. With V trimmed by 2 bases and J by 7 bases, 13 bases remained unmatched. CDR1 and CDR2 (germline): DFQATT, SNEGSKA (reference sequence). CDR3 DNA sequence: TGCAGTGCTAGATTGGGACTAGCGGGAGCGTTAAGAATTAATGAGCAGTTCTTC. Protein sequence: CSARLGLAGALRINEQFF.

Concerning this clonotype: A much larger clone lies a single base off, so this may be a read error. This sequence joins TRBV30 and TRBJ2-1; D ambiguous. This CDR3 comprises 12 residues. Trimming shortened V by 2 bases and J by 10 bases, and 12 bases separated the two germline ends. Germline CDR1 and CDR2: GTSNPN and SVGIG (reference sequence). The CDR3: CAWSSGPYEQFF. CDR3 nucleotide sequence: TGTGCCTGGAGTTCGGGTCCCTACGAGCAGTTCTTC.

The chain carries TRBV6-1 and TRBJ2-1; 16 bases match TRBD2. The CDR3 runs to 16 residues. Germline loops: CDR1 MNHNS, CDR2 SASEGT. With 6 bases clipped from V and 14 bases from J, the junction kept 13 bases outside the gene matches. The CDR3 sequence is CASRWVGTSGGEQEFF. The CDR3 DNA follows: TGTGCCAGCAGGTGGGTCGGGACTAGCGGGGGGGAGCAGGAGTTCTTC.